The clone carrying this T cell receptor (beta chain) turned up a few times. Its specificity is unknown. Other DNA sequences within the sample encode an identical CDR3. The data are from a study of shared clonotypes between healthy human individuals. Approximately 220 ng DNA, around 30,000 T cell genomes, went into each sorted-subset replicate PCR. Method: immunoSEQ multiplex PCR; TCRdb's copy keeps in-frame clones and lacks some. The sample consists of around 330,000 clones, around 67% of them appearing once. Study observations and caveats: Among donors, sharing of clonotypes was expected to be affected by sequencing depth. Generation probabilities were higher for clonotypes shared across all four sorted-subset donors than for unshared ones. A handful of donors showed sharing of about 4.7% of naive CD4 clonotypes.

This CDR3 is 13 amino acids long. The V end lost 10 bases, the J end lost 2 bases, and 11 bases lay between the germline ends. The germline V gene encodes CDR1 SNHLY and CDR2 FYNNEI. The sequenced sample was memory CD4+ T cells sorted from blood. Sample subset: CD45RA-negative fraction. The V and J genes are TRBV2 and TRBJ2-2, with a tentative D call TRBD2 (6 bases). The sequence came from a man in his thirties or forties in good health. The CDR3 spells CATNSGNTGELFF. The CDR3 DNA is TGTGCCACCAATAGCGGAAACACCGGGGAGCTGTTTTTT.